A selection of T cell receptor beta chains follows, all from one sample in a study of shared clonotypes between healthy human individuals. TCRdb's table, derived via immunoSEQ multiplex PCR, lists solely in-frame clones and lacks some. This table holds around 2.5 million clones, over 85% found once. The sequenced material came from naive CD4+ T cells from PBMCs. These receptors were obtained from a young man in good health. Some clones in this sample may be carry-over from other donors' samples. Both conserved end residues are trimmed from each CDR3.

v_gene: TRBV7-8
len: 14
CDR3aa: ASSLKASRGNQPQH

v_gene: TRBV10-3
len: 15
CDR3aa: AISESLAGSSYYEQY

v_gene: TRBV7-6
len: 12
CDR3aa: ASSWTDRYNEQF

v_gene: TRBV28
len: 11
CDR3aa: ASSRSSGNTIY

v_gene: TRBV5-8
len: 16
CDR3aa: ASSLANWDRERRETQY

v_gene: TRBV6-1
len: 11
CDR3aa: ASTPPRQNEQF

v_gene: TRBV28
len: 10
CDR3aa: ASGQGNTEAF

v_gene: TRBV30
len: 12
CDR3aa: AWIGVALTDTQY

v_gene: TRBV6-1
len: 11
CDR3aa: ASSGQPNTEAF

v_gene: TRBV28
len: 14
CDR3aa: ASSLWTGIANYGYT